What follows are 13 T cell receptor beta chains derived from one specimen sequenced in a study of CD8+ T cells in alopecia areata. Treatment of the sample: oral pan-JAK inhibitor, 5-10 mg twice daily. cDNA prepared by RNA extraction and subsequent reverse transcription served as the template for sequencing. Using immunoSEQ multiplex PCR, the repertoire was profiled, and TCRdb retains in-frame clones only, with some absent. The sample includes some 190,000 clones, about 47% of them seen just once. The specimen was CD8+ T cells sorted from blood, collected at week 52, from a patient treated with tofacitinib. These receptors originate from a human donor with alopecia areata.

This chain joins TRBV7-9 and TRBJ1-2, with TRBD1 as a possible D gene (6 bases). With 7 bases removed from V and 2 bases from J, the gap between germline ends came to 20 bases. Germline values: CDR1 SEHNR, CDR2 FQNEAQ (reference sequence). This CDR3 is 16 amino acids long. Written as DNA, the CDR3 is TGTGCCAGCACCCCGGGGTGGGGGGCACCAAACTATGGCTACACCTTC. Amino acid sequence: CASTPGWGAPNYGYTF. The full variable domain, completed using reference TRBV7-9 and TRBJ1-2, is DTGVSQNPRHKITKRGQNVTFRCDPISEHNRLYWYRQTLGQGPEFLTYFQNEAQLEKSRLLSDRFSAERPKGSFSTLEIQRTEQGDSAMYLCASTPGWGAPNYGYTFGSGTRLTVV.

In DNA, the CDR3 is TGCGCCACCAAACCAGGGGGATCCGACGGGGAGCAGTACTTC. Protein sequence: CATKPGGSDGEQYF. The gene calls are TRBV5-1 and TRBJ2-7; 7 nucleotides line up with TRBD1. CDR1 and CDR2 from the germline V gene are SGHRS and YFSETQ. Germline trimming cut 9 bases from V and 7 bases from J; bases unmatched to any gene: 16. The CDR3 sequence is 14 residues long.

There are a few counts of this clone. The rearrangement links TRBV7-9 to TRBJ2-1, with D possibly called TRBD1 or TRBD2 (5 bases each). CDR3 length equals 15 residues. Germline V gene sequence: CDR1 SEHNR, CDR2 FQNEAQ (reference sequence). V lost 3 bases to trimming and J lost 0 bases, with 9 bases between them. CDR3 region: CASSLGEYSYNEQFF. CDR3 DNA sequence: TGTGCCAGCAGCTTGGGGGAATACTCCTACAATGAGCAGTTCTTC.

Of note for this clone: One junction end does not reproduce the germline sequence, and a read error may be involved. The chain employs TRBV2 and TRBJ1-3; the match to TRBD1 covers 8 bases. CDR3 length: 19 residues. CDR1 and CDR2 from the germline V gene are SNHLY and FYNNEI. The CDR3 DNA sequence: TGTGCCGGCAGTCCCGGGACAGGACGTAGAAGTTCGGCCGGAAACACCATATATTTT. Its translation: CAGSPGTGRRSSAGNTIYF.

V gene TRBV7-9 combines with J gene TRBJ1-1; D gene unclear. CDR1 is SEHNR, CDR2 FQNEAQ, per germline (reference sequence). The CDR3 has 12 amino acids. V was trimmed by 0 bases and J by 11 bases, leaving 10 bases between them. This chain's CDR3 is CASSLARVTAFF. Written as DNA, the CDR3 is TGTGCCAGCAGCTTAGCGCGAGTAACGGCTTTCTTT.

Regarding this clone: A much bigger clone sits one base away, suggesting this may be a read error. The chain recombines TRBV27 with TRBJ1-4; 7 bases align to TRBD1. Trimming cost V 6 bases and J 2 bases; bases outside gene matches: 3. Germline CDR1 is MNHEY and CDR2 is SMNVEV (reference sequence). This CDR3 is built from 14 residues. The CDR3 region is CASSKQGTNEKLFF. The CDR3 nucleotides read TGTGCCAGCAGCAAACAGGGGACTAATGAAAAACTGTTTTTT.

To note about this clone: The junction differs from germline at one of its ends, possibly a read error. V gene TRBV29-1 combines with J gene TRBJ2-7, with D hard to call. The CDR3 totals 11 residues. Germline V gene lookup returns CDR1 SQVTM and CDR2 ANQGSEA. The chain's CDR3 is CSALRYGEQHF. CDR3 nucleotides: TGCAGCGCCCTTCGGTATGGCGAGCAGCACTTC.

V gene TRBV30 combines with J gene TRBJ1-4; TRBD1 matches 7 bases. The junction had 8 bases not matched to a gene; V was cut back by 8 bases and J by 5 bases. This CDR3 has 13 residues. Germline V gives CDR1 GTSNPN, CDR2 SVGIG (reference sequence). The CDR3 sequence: CATDGTENEKLFF. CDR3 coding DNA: TGTGCCACGGATGGGACAGAGAATGAAAAACTGTTTTTT.

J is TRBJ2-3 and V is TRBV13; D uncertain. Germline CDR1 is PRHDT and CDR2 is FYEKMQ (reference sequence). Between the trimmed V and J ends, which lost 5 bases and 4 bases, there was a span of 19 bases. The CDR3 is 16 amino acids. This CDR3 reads CASSVLTVGRADTQYF. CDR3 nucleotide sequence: TGTGCCAGCAGCGTGTTAACAGTTGGTCGGGCAGATACGCAGTATTTT.

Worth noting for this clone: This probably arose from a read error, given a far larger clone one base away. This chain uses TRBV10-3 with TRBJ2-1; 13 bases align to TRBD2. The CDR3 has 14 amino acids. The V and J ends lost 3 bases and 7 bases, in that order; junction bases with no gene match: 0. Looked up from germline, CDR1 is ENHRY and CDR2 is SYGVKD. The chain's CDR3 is CAISELAGGNEQFF. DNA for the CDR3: TGTGCCATCAGTGAACTAGCGGGGGGGAATGAGCAGTTCTTC.

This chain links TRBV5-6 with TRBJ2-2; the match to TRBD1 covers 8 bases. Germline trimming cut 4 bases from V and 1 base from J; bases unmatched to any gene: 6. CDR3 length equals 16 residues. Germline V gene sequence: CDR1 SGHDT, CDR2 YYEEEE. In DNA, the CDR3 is TGTGCCAGCAGCCACACCGGGACAGGGAACACCGGGGAGCTGTTTTTT. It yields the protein CASSHTGTGNTGELFF.

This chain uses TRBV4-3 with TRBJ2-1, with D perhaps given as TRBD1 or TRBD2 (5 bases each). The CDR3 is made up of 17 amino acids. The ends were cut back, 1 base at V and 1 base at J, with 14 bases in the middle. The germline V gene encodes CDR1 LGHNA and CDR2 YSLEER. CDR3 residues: CASSQGSGTKSYNEQFF. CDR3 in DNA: TGCGCCAGCAGCCAAGGGTCCGGGACGAAGTCCTACAATGAGCAGTTCTTC.

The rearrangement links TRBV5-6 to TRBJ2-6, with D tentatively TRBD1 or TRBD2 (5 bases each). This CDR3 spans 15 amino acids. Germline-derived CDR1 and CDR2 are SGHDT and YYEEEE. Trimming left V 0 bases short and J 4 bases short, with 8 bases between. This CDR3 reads CASSLGGDGANVLTF. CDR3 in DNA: TGTGCCAGCAGCTTGGGAGGGGACGGGGCCAACGTCCTGACTTTC.